This TCR beta chain was identified during a study of early T cells in non-severe SARS-CoV-2 infection. Study in general: Sequenced bulk RNA came from whole blood that was unsorted, and chains were unpaired.

Study results and limitations: Comparison of clonotypes with VDJdb favored anti-spike CD8 responses while missing private and CD4 specificities.

Tagging with unique molecular identifiers was applied to individual cDNA molecules. TCRdb redid the calling of the 5' RACE reads with MiXCR, one entry per CDR3 protein. The table has over 90,000 distinct CDR3 sequences, around 13% seen once. This clonotype was counted many times. Its matching antigen is unknown. Germline V gives CDR1 LGHNA, CDR2 YSLEER. Trimming removed 3 bases at V and 0 bases at J, with 21 bases between. This CDR3 region has 19 residues. This clonotype was obtained from an adult who was a healthcare worker with PCR-confirmed SARS-CoV-2 infection or an uninfected control (not recorded which). Sequenced sample: whole blood. The chain couples TRBV4-3 to TRBJ2-1, with D perhaps matching TRBD1 or TRBD2 (5 bases each). The CDR3 coding sequence is TGCGCCAGCAGCCATTGGGGACGGCTAATAGTCCTCTCCTACAATGAGCAGTTCTTC. It encodes CASSHWGRLIVLSYNEQFF.